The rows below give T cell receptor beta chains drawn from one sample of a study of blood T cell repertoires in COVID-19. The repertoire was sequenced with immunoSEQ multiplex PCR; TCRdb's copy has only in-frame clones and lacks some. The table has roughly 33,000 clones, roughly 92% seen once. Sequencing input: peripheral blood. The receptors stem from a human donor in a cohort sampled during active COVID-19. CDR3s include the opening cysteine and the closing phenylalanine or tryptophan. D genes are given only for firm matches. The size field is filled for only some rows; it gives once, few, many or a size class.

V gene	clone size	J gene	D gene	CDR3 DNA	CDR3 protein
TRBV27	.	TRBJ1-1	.	TGTGCCAGCAGTTTTCAGGGGCAAGGAACTGAAGCTTTCTTT	CASSFQGQGTEAFF
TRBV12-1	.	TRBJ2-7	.	TGTGCCAGCAGCCCCCGAGTTTCCTACGAGCAGTACTTC	CASSPRVSYEQYF
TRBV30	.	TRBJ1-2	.	TGTGCCTTGGGACGTAATTTTAACTATGGCTACACCTTC	CALGRNFNYGYTF
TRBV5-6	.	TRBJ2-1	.	TGTGCCAGCAGCTTGCGGCGGGATGACTTCTACAATGAGCAGTTCTTC	CASSLRRDDFYNEQFF
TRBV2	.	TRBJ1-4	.	TGTGCCAGCAGTGTGACTCGAACTAATGAAAAACTGTTTTTT	CASSVTRTNEKLFF
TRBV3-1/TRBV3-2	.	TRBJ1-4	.	TGTGCCAGCAGCCACTTAGACAGGTCTAATGAAAAACTGTTTTTT	CASSHLDRSNEKLFF
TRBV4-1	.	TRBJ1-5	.	TGCGCCAGCAGTCAGTCAGGGGCTGACAGCAATCAGCCCCAGCATTTT	CASSQSGADSNQPQHF
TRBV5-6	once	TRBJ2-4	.	TGTGCCAGCAGCCGACTCGGGACTGACGTAGCCAAAAACATTCAGTACTTC	CASSRLGTDVAKNIQYF
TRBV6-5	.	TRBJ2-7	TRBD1	TGTGCCAGCAGTCGTTGGGACAGAAACTACGAGCAGTACTTC	CASSRWDRNYEQYF
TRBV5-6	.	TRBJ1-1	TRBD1	TGTGCCAGCAGCTTGCAAGGGGGCAATGAAGCTTTCTTT	CASSLQGGNEAFF
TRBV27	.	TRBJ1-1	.	TGTGCCAGCAGTCTCCCAGGGAGGACTGAAGCTTTCTTT	CASSLPGRTEAFF
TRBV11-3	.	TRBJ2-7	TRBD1	TGTGCCAGCAGCCTACAGGGGGCTGCCGAGCAGTACTTC	CASSLQGAAEQYF
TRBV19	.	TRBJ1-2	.	TGTGCCAGTAGTATCGGGACTAACTATGGCTACACCTTC	CASSIGTNYGYTF
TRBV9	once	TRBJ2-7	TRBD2	TGTGCCAGCAGCGTAGGTGGACTAGCGGAGCCAAACTCCTACGAGCAGTACTTC	CASSVGGLAEPNSYEQYF
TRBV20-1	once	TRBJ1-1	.	TGCAGTGCCCCCATGGAGAACGCTTTCTTT	CSAPMENAFF
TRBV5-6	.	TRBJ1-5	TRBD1	TGTGCCAGCAGCGCGATGACCAGGGGGCTTACTAGCAATCAGCCCCAGCATTTT	CASSAMTRGLTSNQPQHF
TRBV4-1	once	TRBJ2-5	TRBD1	TGCGCCAGCAGCCAAGCCGGACAGGGCCAAGAGACCCAGTACTTC	CASSQAGQGQETQYF
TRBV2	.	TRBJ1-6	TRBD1	TGTGCCAGCGTACGGGACAGGGCTGGTTCACCCCTCCACTTT	CASVRDRAGSPLHF
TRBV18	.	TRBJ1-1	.	TGTGCCAGCTCACCCCAGGGGCCGAGGCGGGACACTGAAGCTTTCTTT	CASSPQGPRRDTEAFF
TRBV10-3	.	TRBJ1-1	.	TGTGCCATCGCGAGGGTTGGGGACACTGAAGCTTTCTTT	CAIARVGDTEAFF
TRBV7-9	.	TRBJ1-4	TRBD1	TGTGCCAGCAGCGCCCAGGGGACAGAAATTGCTGAAAAACTGTTTTTT	CASSAQGTEIAEKLFF
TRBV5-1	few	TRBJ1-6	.	TGCGCCAGCAGCTTGGATCAGAATTCACCCCTCCACTTT	CASSLDQNSPLHF
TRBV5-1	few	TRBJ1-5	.	TGCGCCAGCAGCTTGAACGGTCCCAATCAGCCCCAGCATTTT	CASSLNGPNQPQHF
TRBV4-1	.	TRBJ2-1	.	TGCGCCAGCTGCCGACTAGGGGTTACCTCCTACAATGAGCAGTTCTTC	CASCRLGVTSYNEQFF
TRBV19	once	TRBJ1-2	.	TGTGCCACCTCGGGGGACCGGGCCAACTATGGCTACACCTTC	CATSGDRANYGYTF
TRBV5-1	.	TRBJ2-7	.	TGCGCCAGCAGGATAGTGGGGGGTAAGCTCGAGCAGTACTTC	CASRIVGGKLEQYF
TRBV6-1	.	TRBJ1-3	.	TGTGCCAGCAGTGAACGCGCAGGAAACACCATATATTTT	CASSERAGNTIYF
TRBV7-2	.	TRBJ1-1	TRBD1	TGTGCCAGCAGCTTCAGGGGGCCTAACACTGAAGCTTTCTTT	CASSFRGPNTEAFF
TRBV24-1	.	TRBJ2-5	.	TGTGCCACCAGTGGGTCCTGGGGGCAGGGGGAGACCCAGTACTTC	CATSGSWGQGETQYF
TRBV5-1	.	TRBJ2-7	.	TGCGCCAGCAGCAGCCAGGGTTCCGACGAGCAGTACTTC	CASSSQGSDEQYF
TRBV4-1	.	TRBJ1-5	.	TGCGCCAGCAGCCAAGATCCCTCCCTTCCGGCCCAGCATTTT	CASSQDPSLPAQHF
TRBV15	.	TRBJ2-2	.	TGTGCCACCAGCGACCCTAACACCGGGGAGTTGTTTTTT	CATSDPNTGELFF